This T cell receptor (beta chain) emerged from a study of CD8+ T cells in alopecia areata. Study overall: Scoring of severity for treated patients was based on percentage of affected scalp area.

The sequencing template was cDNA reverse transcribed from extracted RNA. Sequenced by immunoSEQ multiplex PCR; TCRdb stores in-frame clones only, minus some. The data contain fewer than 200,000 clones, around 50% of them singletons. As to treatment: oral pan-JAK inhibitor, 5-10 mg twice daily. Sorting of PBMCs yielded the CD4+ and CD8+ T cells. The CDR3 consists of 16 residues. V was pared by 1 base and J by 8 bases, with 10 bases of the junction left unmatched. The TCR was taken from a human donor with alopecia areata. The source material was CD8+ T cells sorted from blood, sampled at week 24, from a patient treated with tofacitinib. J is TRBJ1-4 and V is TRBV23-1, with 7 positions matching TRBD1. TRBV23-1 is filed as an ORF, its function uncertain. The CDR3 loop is CASSQYTDRVVEKLFF. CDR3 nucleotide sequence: TGCGCCAGCAGTCAATATACCGACAGGGTTGTAGAAAAACTGTTTTTT.